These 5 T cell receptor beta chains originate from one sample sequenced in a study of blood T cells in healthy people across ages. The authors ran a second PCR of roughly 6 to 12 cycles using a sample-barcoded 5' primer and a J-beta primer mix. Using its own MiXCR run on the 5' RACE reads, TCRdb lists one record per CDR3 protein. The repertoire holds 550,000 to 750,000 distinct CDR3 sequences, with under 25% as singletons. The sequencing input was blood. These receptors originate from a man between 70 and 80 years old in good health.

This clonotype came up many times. This chain's CDR3 is CASSIGGSYEQYF. DNA for the CDR3: TGTGCCAGCTCGATAGGGGGGTCCTACGAGCAGTACTTC. This chain links TRBV19 with TRBJ2-7; D may match TRBD1 or TRBD2 (6 bases each). Trimming cost V 9 bases and J 1 base, with 13 bases left between them. Germline V gives CDR1 LNHDA, CDR2 SQIVND (reference sequence). This CDR3 region has 13 residues.

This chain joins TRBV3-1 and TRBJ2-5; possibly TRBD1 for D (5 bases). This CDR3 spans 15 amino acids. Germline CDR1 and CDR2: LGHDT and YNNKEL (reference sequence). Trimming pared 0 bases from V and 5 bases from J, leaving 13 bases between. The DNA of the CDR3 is TGTGCCAGCAGCCAAGATCCAGGGTCACTGGAGACCCAGTACTTC. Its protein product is CASSQDPGSLETQYF.

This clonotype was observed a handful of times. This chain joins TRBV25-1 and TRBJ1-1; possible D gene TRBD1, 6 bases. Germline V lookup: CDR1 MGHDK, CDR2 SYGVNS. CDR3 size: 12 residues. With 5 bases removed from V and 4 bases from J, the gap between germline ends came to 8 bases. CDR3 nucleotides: TGTGCCAGCAGTTGGGGGGCCACTGAAGCTTTCTTT. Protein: CASSWGATEAFF.

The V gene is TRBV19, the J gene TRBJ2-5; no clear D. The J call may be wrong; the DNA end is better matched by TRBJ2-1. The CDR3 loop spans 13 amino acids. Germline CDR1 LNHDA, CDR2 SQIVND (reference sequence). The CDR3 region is CASSIAQVREQFF. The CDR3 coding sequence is TGTGCCAGTAGTATAGCGCAAGTTAGGGAGCAGTTCTTC.

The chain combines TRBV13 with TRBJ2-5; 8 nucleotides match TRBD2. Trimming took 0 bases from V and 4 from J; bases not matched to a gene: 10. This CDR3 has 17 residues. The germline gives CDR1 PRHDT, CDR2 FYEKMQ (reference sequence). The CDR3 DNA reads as TGTGCCAGCAGCTTAGGTGGGCTAGCGGGTGTCGGAGAGACCCAGTACTTC. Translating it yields CASSLGGLAGVGETQYF.